This paragraph reports one TCR beta chain. Its antigen is unidentified. As for the donors, each was a healthy bone marrow donor. The CDR3 runs to 16 residues. The germline CDR1 and CDR2 sequences are SGHAT and FQDESV (reference sequence). Trimming left V 5 bases short and J 5 bases short, with 20 bases between. This sample is part of a study of cytomegalovirus exposure and HLA in healthy donors. General study findings and limits: HLA allele associations emerged for roughly 16,000 TCR beta sequences in a later analysis, at 0.05 false discovery rate. Common viral pathogens were later found to be apparently linked to several of the most significant clusters. The listing of 150 to 200 TCR beta chains classed them as cytomegalovirus-associated.

13 Jbeta primers and 60 Vbeta primers were used for the PCR. TCRdb's copy holds only in-frame clones and misses some; the assay was immunoSEQ multiplex PCR. The sample has around 150,000 clones; more than 80% are singletons. The material sequenced was PBMCs. The J gene is TRBJ2-3, the V gene TRBV11-1; D is perhaps TRBD2 (7 bases). The sequence was obtained from a woman between 50 and 59 years old in good health and CMV-seronegative. In DNA, the CDR3 is TGTGCCAGCAGCCCCGGGGGGCGGGGAGGAGTAGATACGCAGTATTTT. Protein sequence: CASSPGGRGGVDTQYF.